The T cell receptor (beta chain) described here comes from a study of T-cell reconstitution after alpha-beta-depleted transplantation in children. Whole-study results and caveats: Most T-cell counts and diversity one year after the transplant came from T cells that were newly produced.

Unique molecular identifiers tagged the TCRbeta library. TCRdb re-analysed the PCR reads in MiXCR, keeping a single row per CDR3 protein. The sample holds 550,000 to 800,000 distinct CDR3 sequences, about an eighth seen once. This clonotype was seen many times. Its antigen remains unidentified. The sequencing used PBMCs, collected before TCRalphabeta/CD19-depleted stem cell transplant. The clonotype comes from a girl under 10 years old with congenital amegakaryocytic thrombocytopenia, due to receive a stem cell transplant.

The CDR3 is CSGDRGEGTDTQYF. The DNA of the CDR3 is TGCAGTGGGGACAGGGGAGAGGGCACAGATACGCAGTATTTT. The chain joins TRBV20-1 to TRBJ2-3, with TRBD1 matching 10 bases. Unmatched junction bases numbered 5, after V lost 7 bases and J lost 1 base. The CDR3 runs 14 residues. CDR1 is DFQATT and CDR2 is SNEGSKA in the germline V gene (reference sequence).